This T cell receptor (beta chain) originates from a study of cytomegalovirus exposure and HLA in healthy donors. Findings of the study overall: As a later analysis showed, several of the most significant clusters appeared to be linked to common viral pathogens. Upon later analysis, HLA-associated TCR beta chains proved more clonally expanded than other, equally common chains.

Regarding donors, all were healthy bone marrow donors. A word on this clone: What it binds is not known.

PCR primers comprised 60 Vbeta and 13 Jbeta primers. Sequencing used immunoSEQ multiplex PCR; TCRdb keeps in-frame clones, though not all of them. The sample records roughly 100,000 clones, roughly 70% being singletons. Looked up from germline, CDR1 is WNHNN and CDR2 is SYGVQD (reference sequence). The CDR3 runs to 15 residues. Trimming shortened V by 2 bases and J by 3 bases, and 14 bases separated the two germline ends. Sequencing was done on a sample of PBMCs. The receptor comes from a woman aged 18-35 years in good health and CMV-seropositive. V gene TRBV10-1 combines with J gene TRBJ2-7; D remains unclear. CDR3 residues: CASSERRRLSYEQYF. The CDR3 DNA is TGCGCCAGCAGTGAGAGGCGCAGGTTAAGCTACGAGCAGTACTTC.